What follows describes a single T cell receptor beta chain. Its specificity is not known. The sample originates from a study of PD-1 blockade in classical Hodgkin lymphoma. Study conclusions and caveats: Underlying causes for the observed repertoire differences were not defined, possibly disease activity or prior therapy.

Time point indicated: newly diagnosed, previously untreated cHL patient sample. Magnetic negative selection of thawed PBMCs yielded the CD8+ T cells. Assay used: immunoSEQ multiplex PCR; TCRdb lists only in-frame clones, some missing. Altogether 21,000 or so clones are present, around nine tenths being singletons, with the ten largest covering roughly 7.4%. Germline CDR1 is SEHNR and CDR2 is FQNEAQ (reference sequence). Trimming shortened V by 2 bases and J by 3 bases, and 6 bases separated the two germline ends. The length of the CDR3 is 13 residues. This clonotype was sampled from a human donor with classical Hodgkin lymphoma. Sequenced sample: CD8+ T cells from blood. This chain joins TRBV7-9 and TRBJ2-3, with D uncertain. DNA of the CDR3: TGTGCCAGCAGCTTACACCCTACAGATACGCAGTATTTT. This encodes CASSLHPTDTQYF.